The 13 T cell receptor beta chains below were found in one sample sequenced in a study of shared clonotypes between healthy human individuals. Repertoires were generated with immunoSEQ multiplex PCR, while TCRdb's copy carries only in-frame clones and drops some. Among 1.4 million or so clones listed, just under 99% were seen once. Sequencing was performed on naive CD4+ T cells sorted from blood. Subset reported: CD45RA+ positively selected. The receptors were sampled from a man aged 25 to 40 in good health.

The J gene is TRBJ1-2, the V gene TRBV7-9; maybe TRBD1 (5 bases). Germline V gene sequence: CDR1 SEHNR, CDR2 FQNEAQ (reference sequence). V was pared by 7 bases and J by 8 bases, with 17 bases between. There are 13 residues in the CDR3. CDR3: CASKFYQGQGYTF. The CDR3 DNA is TGTGCCAGCAAATTTTATCAGGGCCAGGGCTACACCTTC.

This clone has a single count. V usage is TRBV5-4 and J usage is TRBJ2-7; D unclear. The CDR3 sequence is 13 residues long. Trimming shortened V by 3 bases and J by 5 bases, and 12 bases separated the two germline ends. The germline V gene encodes CDR1 SGHNT and CDR2 YYREEE (reference sequence). The CDR3 region has the DNA TGTGCCAGCAGCTCGCCAAGAACCGACGAGCAGTACTTC. Translation: CASSSPRTDEQYF.

This clone was seen only once. The V and J genes are TRBV6-1 and TRBJ1-5; no definite D call. The V end lost 3 bases, the J end lost 11 bases, and 17 bases lay between the germline ends. The CDR3 has 14 residues. Germline V gene lookup returns CDR1 MNHNS and CDR2 SASEGT. CDR3 nucleotide sequence: TGTGCCAGCAGTGAGGATAGGCTGCTTGGCGCCCAGCATTTT. Residues: CASSEDRLLGAQHF.

The chain has TRBV5-4 and TRBJ2-1; tentatively, D is TRBD2 (6 bases). With 5 bases removed from V and 5 bases from J, the gap between germline ends came to 17 bases. Germline lookup yields CDR1 SGHNT and CDR2 YYREEE (reference sequence). The CDR3 has 15 residues. CDR3 sequence: CASRPAGGRDNEQFF. The CDR3 DNA reads TGTGCCAGCAGACCAGCGGGTGGGAGAGACAATGAGCAGTTCTTC. The variable domain in full, completed from reference TRBV5-4 and TRBJ2-1, reads ETGVTQSPTHLIKTRGQQVTLRCSSQSGHNTVSWYQQALGQGPQFIFQYYREEENGRGNFPPRFSGLQFPNYSSELNVNALELDDSALYLCASRPAGGRDNEQFFGPGTRLTVL.

V is TRBV30 and J is TRBJ2-1, with 11 nucleotides matching TRBD2. V gave up 1 base and J gave up 10 bases; unmatched junction bases: 6. CDR3 size: 14 residues. Germline V gives CDR1 GTSNPN, CDR2 SVGIG (reference sequence). The CDR3 region has the DNA TGTGCCTGGAGTGAACTAGCGGGAGTTGGCGAGCAGTTCTTC. Its protein is CAWSELAGVGEQFF.

This sequence joins TRBV11-3 and TRBJ2-1, with D maybe TRBD1 (5 bases). This CDR3 region has 13 residues. The V end was cut by 6 bases, the J end by 9 bases, with 15 bases between. CDR1 is SGHNT and CDR2 is YENEEA in the germline V gene. CDR3 bases: TGTGCCAGCAGACAGGCCGAGTGGGGTGAGCAGTTCTTC. Encoded protein: CASRQAEWGEQFF.

This clone is a singleton in its sample. The V and J genes are TRBV28 and TRBJ2-7; 11 nucleotides agree with TRBD2. CDR1 and CDR2 from the germline V gene are MDHEN and SYDVKM. With 6 bases clipped from V and 3 bases from J, the junction kept 4 bases outside the gene matches. This CDR3 has 14 amino acids. The DNA of the CDR3 is TGTGCCAGCAGGACTAGCGGGACTTTCTACGAGCAGTACTTC. Its protein product is CASRTSGTFYEQYF.

J is TRBJ2-4 and V is TRBV19, with TRBD1 matching 8 bases. Germline V gives CDR1 LNHDA, CDR2 SQIVND (reference sequence). The J segment lost 1 base and the V segment lost 5 bases, leaving 10 bases of the junction unmatched. There are 17 residues in the CDR3. The chain's CDR3 is CASSHRDRTWAKNIQYF. In nucleotides, the CDR3 is TGTGCCAGTAGTCACCGGGACAGGACCTGGGCCAAAAACATTCAGTACTTC.

The J gene is TRBJ2-6, the V gene TRBV19; a weak D match, TRBD2 (6 bases). The ends were cut back, 9 bases at V and 3 bases at J, with 12 bases in the middle. Germline V lookup: CDR1 LNHDA, CDR2 SQIVND (reference sequence). The CDR3 totals 14 residues. CDR3 nucleotide sequence: TGTGCCAGCAAACGGGACTTTGGGGCCAACGTCCTGACTTTC. Protein: CASKRDFGANVLTF. The complete variable domain, with remaining parts taken from reference TRBV19 and TRBJ2-6, reads DGGITQSPKYLFRKEGQNVTLSCEQNLNHDAMYWYRQDPGQGLRLIYYSQIVNDFQKGDIAEGYSVSREKKESFPLTVTSAQKNPTAFYLCASKRDFGANVLTFGAGSRLTVL.

The chain uses TRBV5-1 and TRBJ1-2; D might be TRBD1 (6 bases). Trimming took 5 bases from V and 2 from J, leaving 16 bases between them. Germline CDR1 is SGHRS and CDR2 is YFSETQ. This CDR3 region has 15 residues. The CDR3 loop reads CASSSSTGRNYGYTF. The CDR3 DNA reads as TGCGCCAGCAGTTCCTCGACAGGAAGGAACTATGGCTACACCTTC.

V gene TRBV9 combines with J gene TRBJ2-3, with 11 positions matching TRBD2. Germline V gene sequence: CDR1 SGDLS, CDR2 YYNGEE. The CDR3 consists of 14 residues. Germline trimming cut 4 bases from V and 4 bases from J; bases unmatched to any gene: 2. The CDR3 nucleotides are TGTGCCAGCAGCACTAGCGGGAGATCAGATACGCAGTATTTT. Amino acids: CASSTSGRSDTQYF.

This chain links TRBV13 with TRBJ2-3, with 7 bases aligning to TRBD2. CDR3 length: 16 residues. Germline lookup yields CDR1 PRHDT and CDR2 FYEKMQ (reference sequence). After removal of 1 base from V and 1 base from J, the junction contained 5 bases not matched to a gene. In DNA form, the CDR3 reads TGTGCCAGCAGCTTAGAAAGGACTAGTCGCACAGATACGCAGTATTTT. Protein: CASSLERTSRTDTQYF.

V usage is TRBV29-1 and J usage is TRBJ2-7; no reliable D call. V dropped 5 bases and J dropped 3 bases, with 11 bases sitting between them. This CDR3 has 12 residues. Germline V gene data show CDR1 as SQVTM and CDR2 as ANQGSEA. CDR3 nucleotide sequence: TGCAGCGTTTTGGCGTTCAACTACGAGCAGTACTTC. It encodes CSVLAFNYEQYF.